This entry lists 25 T cell receptor beta chains sequenced from one sample in a study of blood T cell repertoires in COVID-19. Method: immunoSEQ multiplex PCR; TCRdb's copy keeps in-frame clones and lacks some. The sample has about 220,000 clones; 70% to 85% are singletons. Sample: PBMCs or T cells enriched from blood (not recorded which). Receptor source: a man between 35 and 55 years old who had recovered from COVID-19.

The chain carries TRBV27 and TRBJ1-5; D call uncertain. This CDR3 is built from 12 residues. Between the trimmed V and J ends, which lost 5 bases and 10 bases, there was a span of 12 bases. Looked up from germline, CDR1 is MNHEY and CDR2 is SMNVEV (reference sequence). DNA for the CDR3: TGTGCCAGCAGTCCGAGGCGGGAACCCCAGCATTTT. Encoded protein: CASSPRREPQHF.

The V call is TRBV19, the J call TRBJ2-1; 9 positions agree with TRBD2. The CDR3 runs 15 residues. The V and J ends lost 0 bases and 13 bases, in that order; junction bases with no gene match: 10. Germline CDR1 and CDR2: LNHDA and SQIVND (reference sequence). The CDR3 loop is CASSIDGIAGEIQFF. CDR3 nucleotides: TGTGCCAGTAGTATAGATGGGATAGCGGGAGAGATCCAGTTCTTC.

Only one count was recorded for this clone. CDR3 in amino acids: CASSEREVPRGLFF. The CDR3 region has the DNA TGTGCCAGCAGTGAGCGGGAGGTCCCCCGGGGGCTGTTTTTT. The chain recombines TRBV27 with TRBJ2-2; 9 bases match TRBD2. This CDR3 has 14 residues. V lost 5 bases to trimming and J lost 13 bases; unmatched junction nucleotides: 11. Germline V gene sequence: CDR1 MNHEY, CDR2 SMNVEV (reference sequence).

J is TRBJ2-7 and V is TRBV11-3, with 9 bases fitting TRBD2. Germline CDR1 SGHNT, CDR2 YENEEA. Trimming at V came to 4 bases and at J to 7 bases, leaving 8 bases not matched to a gene. The CDR3 has 14 residues. CDR3 amino acids: CASSSIAGAREQYF. Written as DNA, the CDR3 is TGTGCCAGCAGCTCAATAGCGGGAGCTCGTGAGCAGTACTTC.

The CDR3 DNA reads as TGCGCCAGCAGCCCCTCCAGGCCGAATGAAAAACTGTTTTTT. It translates to CASSPSRPNEKLFF. V gene TRBV5-1 combines with J gene TRBJ1-4; D ambiguous. Trimming left V 4 bases short and J 5 bases short, with 12 bases between. Looked up from germline, CDR1 is SGHRS and CDR2 is YFSETQ. The CDR3 runs to 14 residues.

This clone was counted a single time. The chain employs TRBV11-1 and TRBJ2-7; possibly TRBD2 for D (5 bases). Germline loops: CDR1 SGHAT, CDR2 FQDESV (reference sequence). V shed 3 bases and J shed 2 bases, with 8 bases lying between them. This CDR3 comprises 13 residues. The CDR3 coding sequence is TGTGCCAGCAGCTTCGGACTGGCCTACGAGCAGTACTTC. Amino acids: CASSFGLAYEQYF.

The V call is TRBV2, the J call TRBJ2-5, with 8 nucleotides matching TRBD1. CDR3 length equals 15 residues. V trimming: 4 bases; J trimming: 2 bases; junction bases outside the gene matches: 6. Germline CDR1 is SNHLY and CDR2 is FYNNEI. The CDR3 protein is CASSALRTGQETQYF. The CDR3 nucleotides read TGTGCCAGCAGTGCACTACGGACAGGGCAAGAGACCCAGTACTTC. Supplemented by reference TRBV2 and TRBJ2-5, the full variable domain reads EPEVTQTPSHQVTQMGQEVILRCVPISNHLYFYWYRQILGQKVEFLVSFYNNEISEKSEIFDDQFSVERPDGSNFTLKIRSTKLEDSAMYFCASSALRTGQETQYFGPGTRLLVL.

J is TRBJ1-2 and V is TRBV18; 7 positions agree with TRBD1. With 5 bases clipped from V and 4 bases from J, the junction kept 13 bases outside the gene matches. The CDR3 length is 16 residues. Germline V gene sequence: CDR1 KGHSH, CDR2 LQKENI. CDR3 sequence (DNA): TGTGCCAGCTCAGGAGGGGGCTCTGGTTCAGGCTATGGCTACACCTTC. Protein sequence: CASSGGGSGSGYGYTF.

This clone was seen only a few times. The chain has TRBV29-1 and TRBJ1-2; D is uncertain. The CDR3 has 12 residues. The germline gives CDR1 SQVTM, CDR2 ANQGSEA. The CDR3 bases are TGCATCGGAGGATACGGAAACTATGGCTACACCTTC. Translated: CIGGYGNYGYTF.

The gene calls are TRBV7-2 and TRBJ1-1, with 8 bases lining up with TRBD1. The trim removed 5 bases at V and 7 bases at J, leaving 3 bases unmatched. The CDR3 loop spans 12 amino acids. Germline V lookup: CDR1 SGHTA, CDR2 FQGNSA. CDR3 sequence reads: CASSLQGVEAFF. The CDR3 region has the DNA TGTGCCAGCAGCCTACAGGGGGTTGAAGCTTTCTTT. The full variable domain, in which reference TRBV7-2 and TRBJ1-1 provide the parts outside the CDR3, is GAGVSQSPSNKVTEKGKDVELRCDPISGHTALYWYRQSLGQGLEFLIYFQGNSAPDKSGLPSDRFSAERTGGSVSTLTIQRTQQEDSAVYLCASSLQGVEAFFGQGTRLTVV.

The V gene is TRBV6-5, the J gene TRBJ2-2, with 7 nucleotides matching TRBD1. V shed 6 bases and J 6 bases; nucleotides not matched to a gene: 7. From germline, CDR1 is MNHEY and CDR2 SVGAGI. The CDR3 covers 14 residues. As DNA, the CDR3 is TGTGCCAGCAGGCTACAGGGGTGGGCCGGGGAGCTGTTTTTT. Protein product: CASRLQGWAGELFF.

The chain links TRBV7-2 to TRBJ2-5, with a possible D match to TRBD2 (5 bases). The CDR3 length is 14 residues. Germline-derived CDR1 and CDR2 are SGHTA and FQGNSA. Trimming shortened V by 5 bases and J by 6 bases, and 16 bases separated the two germline ends. This CDR3 is CASSGGWIQKTQYF. CDR3 DNA: TGTGCCAGCAGCGGAGGATGGATCCAGAAGACCCAGTACTTC.

This chain joins TRBV6-5 and TRBJ1-2; TRBD1 is a possible D gene (5 bases). In germline, CDR1 is MNHEY, CDR2 SVGAGI. V was shortened by 6 bases and J by 7 bases, with 21 bases between the two germline ends. This CDR3 spans 15 amino acids. The CDR3 loop is CASRSQGEKSAGYTF. The CDR3 DNA is TGTGCCAGCAGAAGTCAGGGTGAAAAATCGGCTGGCTACACCTTC.

This rearrangement joins TRBV6-4 to TRBJ1-2, with D possibly being TRBD1 (6 bases). Germline values: CDR1 MRHNA, CDR2 SNTAGT. V was shortened by 6 bases and J by 6 bases, with 26 bases between the two germline ends. This CDR3 comprises 17 residues. The CDR3 region has the DNA TGTGCCAGCAGGGTAGAACAGGGAGAACAGGCTGGGGATGGCTACACCTTC. Encoded protein: CASRVEQGEQAGDGYTF.

The gene calls are TRBV5-4 and TRBJ1-3; maybe TRBD1 (5 bases). This CDR3 has 16 residues. Germline V gene data show CDR1 as SGHNT and CDR2 as YYREEE (reference sequence). The V gene lost 4 bases and the J gene lost 0 bases, with 14 bases spanning the gap. CDR3 sequence reads: CASSRGGDGSGNTIYF. DNA of the CDR3: TGTGCCAGCAGCCGGGGGGGGGACGGCTCTGGAAACACCATATATTTT.

The V gene is TRBV2, the J gene TRBJ2-3; D possibly corresponds to TRBD1 (6 bases). The CDR3 sequence is 12 residues long. Trimming removed 6 bases from V and 3 bases from J, with 7 bases in between. Germline CDR1 and CDR2: SNHLY and FYNNEI. The CDR3 DNA reads as TGTGCCAGCAGGCAGGGGACAGATACGCAGTATTTT. Amino acid sequence: CASRQGTDTQYF.

The gene calls are TRBV5-1 and TRBJ2-7, with D tentatively TRBD2 (6 bases). Germline lookup yields CDR1 SGHRS and CDR2 YFSETQ. The CDR3 is made up of 14 amino acids. Trimming took 0 bases from V and 5 from J, leaving 12 bases between them. The CDR3 DNA reads as TGCGCCAGCAGCTTGGATTCGGGAGCTGACGAGCAGTACTTC. It specifies CASSLDSGADEQYF.

This clone was seen a handful of times. The chain links TRBV7-9 to TRBJ1-2; 8 positions agree with TRBD1. This CDR3 spans 13 amino acids. V was clipped by 3 bases and J by 5 bases; unmatched bases: 2. Germline V gene data show CDR1 as SEHNR and CDR2 as FQNEAQ (reference sequence). In DNA, the CDR3 is TGTGCCAGCAGCTTTGGGGACAGGTATGGCTACACCTTC. Its protein is CASSFGDRYGYTF.

This sequence joins TRBV7-2 and TRBJ2-5, with 10 positions matching TRBD1. Unmatched junction bases numbered 7, after V lost 4 bases and J lost 5 bases. The CDR3 contains 15 residues. Germline-derived CDR1 and CDR2 are SGHTA and FQGNSA. The CDR3 protein is CASSSFRTGGETQYF. In DNA form, the CDR3 reads TGTGCCAGCAGCTCCTTCCGGACAGGGGGGGAGACCCAGTACTTC. Full variable domain (rest looked up from reference TRBV7-2 and TRBJ2-5): GAGVSQSPSNKVTEKGKDVELRCDPISGHTALYWYRQSLGQGLEFLIYFQGNSAPDKSGLPSDRFSAERTGGSVSTLTIQRTQQEDSAVYLCASSSFRTGGETQYFGPGTRLLVL.

This clone was recorded many times. J is TRBJ1-1 and V is TRBV2, with 10 nucleotides matching TRBD1. V lost 8 bases to trimming and J lost 6 bases; unmatched junction nucleotides: 3. Germline loops: CDR1 SNHLY, CDR2 FYNNEI. The CDR3 sequence is 12 residues long. CDR3 sequence (DNA): TGTGCCAGCGGGACAGGGGATTCTGAAGCTTTCTTT. Translating gives CASGTGDSEAFF.

The chain is built from TRBV10-2 and TRBJ1-1; a possible D gene is TRBD1 (5 bases). CDR1 is WSHSY, CDR2 SAAADI, per germline. Trimming pared 7 bases from V and 0 bases from J, leaving 12 bases between. This CDR3 has 14 amino acids. This CDR3 reads CASIDRYMNTEAFF. Here the CDR3 DNA reads TGCGCCAGCATCGACAGATACATGAACACTGAAGCTTTCTTT.

This clone has just one count. This sequence joins TRBV19 and TRBJ1-2; D perhaps matches TRBD1 (6 bases). This CDR3 is built from 15 residues. Germline values: CDR1 LNHDA, CDR2 SQIVND (reference sequence). V was pared by 9 bases and J by 8 bases, with 25 bases between. The CDR3 here is CASRLSGPDRSGYTF. CDR3 coding DNA: TGTGCCAGCCGCCTTTCCGGCCCAGACAGGAGCGGCTACACCTTC.

The chain combines TRBV27 with TRBJ2-7; 7 bases line up with TRBD1. Losses at the gene ends were 6 bases for V and 0 bases for J; bases not matched to a gene: 5. This CDR3 is built from 14 residues. Germline CDR1 MNHEY, CDR2 SMNVEV (reference sequence). The CDR3, as DNA: TGTGCCAGCAGAAACCGGGACAGCTCCTACGAGCAGTACTTC. Translation gives CASRNRDSSYEQYF.

This chain connects TRBV7-2 to TRBJ2-5; TRBD1 aligns across 8 bases. The J segment lost 4 bases and the V segment lost 6 bases, leaving 7 bases of the junction unmatched. From germline, CDR1 is SGHTA and CDR2 FQGNSA. This CDR3 is built from 14 residues. Here the CDR3 reads CASSWTGTGETQYF. The CDR3 region has the DNA TGTGCCAGCAGTTGGACAGGGACAGGAGAGACCCAGTACTTC. The full variable domain, completed using reference TRBV7-2 and TRBJ2-5, is GAGVSQSPSNKVTEKGKDVELRCDPISGHTALYWYRQSLGQGLEFLIYFQGNSAPDKSGLPSDRFSAERTGGSVSTLTIQRTQQEDSAVYLCASSWTGTGETQYFGPGTRLLVL.

This chain uses TRBV28 with TRBJ2-2; 16 bases are shared with TRBD2. V trimming: 6 bases; J trimming: 3 bases; junction bases outside the gene matches: 10. The CDR3 contains 19 residues. CDR1 and CDR2 (germline): MDHEN, SYDVKM. CDR3 protein: CASSPRGTSGRAHTGELFF. The CDR3 nucleotides read TGTGCCAGCAGCCCAAGGGGGACTAGCGGGAGGGCCCACACCGGGGAGCTGTTTTTT.